This T cell receptor beta chain was obtained from a study of cytomegalovirus exposure and HLA in healthy donors. Healthy donors of bone marrow made up the group. Trimming left V 4 bases short and J 1 base short, with 13 bases between. This CDR3 is 14 amino acids long. The germline CDR1 and CDR2 sequences are SQVTM and ANQGSEA. Primers for the PCR totalled 60 Vbeta and 13 Jbeta. Sequencing was performed with immunoSEQ multiplex PCR; in TCRdb, only in-frame clones are kept and a portion is missing. The sample contains under 200,000 clones, roughly 75% of which appear only once. As concerns this clone: Its antigen is not known. Additional DNA sequences in this sample encode the identical CDR3.

Study observations and caveats: Associated with HLA alleles at 0.05 false discovery rate in a later analysis were 16,951 TCR beta sequences. Immune exposure information available was restricted to CMV serostatus. Most TCRs appeared rarely, but some public TCRs recurred in many donors.

Source material: PBMCs. The receptor was derived from a female donor in good health and CMV-seronegative. The chain has TRBV29-1 and TRBJ2-5; D might be TRBD2 (6 bases). The CDR3 bases are TGCAGCGTTGGGGGTGGGGGGACCCAAGAGACCCAGTACTTC. This translates into CSVGGGGTQETQYF.